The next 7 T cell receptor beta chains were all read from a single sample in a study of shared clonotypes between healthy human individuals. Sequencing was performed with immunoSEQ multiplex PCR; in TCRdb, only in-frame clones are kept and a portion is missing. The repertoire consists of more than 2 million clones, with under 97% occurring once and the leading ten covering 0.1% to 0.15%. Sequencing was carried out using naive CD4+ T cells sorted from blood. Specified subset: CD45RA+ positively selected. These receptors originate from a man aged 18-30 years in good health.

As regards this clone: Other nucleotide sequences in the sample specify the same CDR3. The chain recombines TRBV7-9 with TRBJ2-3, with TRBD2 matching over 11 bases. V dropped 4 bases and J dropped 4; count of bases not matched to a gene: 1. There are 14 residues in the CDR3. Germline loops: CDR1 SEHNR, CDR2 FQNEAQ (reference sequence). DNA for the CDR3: TGTGCCAGCAGCTCACTAGCGGGGGCAGATACGCAGTATTTT. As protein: CASSSLAGADTQYF.

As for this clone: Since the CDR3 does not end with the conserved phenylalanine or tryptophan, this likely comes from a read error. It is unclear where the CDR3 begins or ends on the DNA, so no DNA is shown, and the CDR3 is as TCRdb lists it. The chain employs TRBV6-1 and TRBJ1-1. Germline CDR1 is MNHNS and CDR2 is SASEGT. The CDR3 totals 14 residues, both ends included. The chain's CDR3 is CASSDRPNSGPPLG.

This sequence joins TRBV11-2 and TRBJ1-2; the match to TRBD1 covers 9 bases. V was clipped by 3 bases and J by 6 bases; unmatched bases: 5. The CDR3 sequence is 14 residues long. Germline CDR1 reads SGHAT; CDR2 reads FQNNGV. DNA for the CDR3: TGTGCCAGCAGCTTGGGACAGGGAAAGGATGGCTACACCTTC. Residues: CASSLGQGKDGYTF.

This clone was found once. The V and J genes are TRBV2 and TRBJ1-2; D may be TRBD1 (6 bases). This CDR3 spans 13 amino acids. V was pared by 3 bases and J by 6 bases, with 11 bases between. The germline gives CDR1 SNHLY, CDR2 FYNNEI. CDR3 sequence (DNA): TGTGCCAGCAGTGAGGGGGGCAATCATGGCTACACCTTC. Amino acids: CASSEGGNHGYTF.

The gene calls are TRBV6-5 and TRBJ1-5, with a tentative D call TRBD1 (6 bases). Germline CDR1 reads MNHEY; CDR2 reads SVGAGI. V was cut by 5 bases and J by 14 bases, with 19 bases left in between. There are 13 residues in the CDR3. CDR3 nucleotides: TGTGCCAGCAGTCAAGGACAGCGAGAGGGAGAGCATTTT. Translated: CASSQGQREGEHF.

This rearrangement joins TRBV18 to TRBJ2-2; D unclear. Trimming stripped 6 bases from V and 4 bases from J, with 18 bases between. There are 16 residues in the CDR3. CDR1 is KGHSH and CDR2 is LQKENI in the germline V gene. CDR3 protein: CASSQTAAASTGELFF. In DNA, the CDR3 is TGTGCCAGCTCCCAGACCGCGGCTGCAAGCACCGGGGAGCTGTTTTTT.

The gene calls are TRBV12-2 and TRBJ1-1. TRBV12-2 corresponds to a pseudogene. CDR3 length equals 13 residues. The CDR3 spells CASRLEGSTEAFF. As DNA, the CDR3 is TGTGCAAGTCGCTTAGAAGGTTCTACTGAAGCTTTCTTT.